This T cell receptor (beta chain) was profiled in a study of technical replicates of blood from a handful of donors (dated by TCRdb to about 2017). V has 6 bases trimmed and J has 4 bases trimmed; junction bases matching no gene number 16. Including the terminal cysteine and phenylalanine, the CDR3 comprises 17 residues. Only the CDR3 region is kept as DNA, spanning 51 bases read in frame from base 1. Per the germline V gene (reference sequence), SEHNR is the CDR1 and FQNEAQ is the CDR2. The library came from the immunoSEQ multiplex PCR assay. TCRdb's version of the immuneACCESS table is confined to in-frame rearrangements and falls short of the full clone set. An unresolved V gene accounts for under half of the shortfall where checked; the remainder is of unknown origin. For this sample there are some 67,000 clones; about 98% appear just once. The ten most abundant clones make up approximately 0.17% of the sample.

Points on this clone: Its antigen remains undetermined. Base-call qualities are not available, and no considerably larger clone is one nucleotide away.

In this chain, TRBV7-9 is recombined with TRBJ2-7; 9 nucleotides in the junction match TRBD1. This TCR derives from a human donor in good health. Sequences were obtained from T cells isolated from PBMCs. The DNA sequence follows: TGTGCCAGCAGTCTCTACGAAGCGGACAGGGGAACTTACGAGCAGTACTTC. Its protein product is CASSLYEADRGTYEQYF.